Listed below are T cell receptor beta chains from one sample, sequenced in a study of blood T cell repertoires in COVID-19. Produced via immunoSEQ multiplex PCR; TCRdb's table is partial and in-frame only. The table has approximately 42,000 clones, approximately 70% seen once. Sequencing was carried out using peripheral blood. These receptors all stem from a man older than 75 with acute or convalescent COVID-19. Each CDR3 is given with its conserved first and last residue. Fields, in order: clone size, J gene, D gene, V gene, CDR3 DNA, CDR3 protein. The D gene is left open where the match is weak. For some rows the clone size is stated as once, few or many, or as a class when expanded; others skip it.

clone_size: once; j_call: TRBJ1-2; d_call: TRBD1; v_call: TRBV3-1/TRBV3-2; cdr3_nt: TGTGCCAGCAGCCCCTTGGGACAGGGGGCTCACTATGGCTACACCTTC; cdr3_aa: CASSPLGQGAHYGYTF
clone_size: -; j_call: TRBJ1-3; d_call: -; v_call: TRBV19; cdr3_nt: TGTGCCAGTAGTCCCCCCGGACAGACCTTCTCTGGAAACACCATATATTTT; cdr3_aa: CASSPPGQTFSGNTIYF
clone_size: -; j_call: TRBJ1-4; d_call: -; v_call: TRBV28; cdr3_nt: TGTGCCAGCAGTTCAACCGGGACTGCCGGTGAAAAACTGTTTTTT; cdr3_aa: CASSSTGTAGEKLFF
clone_size: many; j_call: TRBJ2-1; d_call: TRBD2; v_call: TRBV6-2/TRBV6-3; cdr3_nt: TGTGCCAGCAGTTCTATATCTAGCGGGATAGGCTATGAGCAGTTCTTC; cdr3_aa: CASSSISSGIGYEQFF
clone_size: -; j_call: TRBJ2-7; d_call: TRBD1; v_call: TRBV6-5; cdr3_nt: TGTGCCAGCAGCCTCGGACAGGCCGCCTACGAGCAGTACTTC; cdr3_aa: CASSLGQAAYEQYF
clone_size: few; j_call: TRBJ2-7; d_call: TRBD1; v_call: TRBV4-3; cdr3_nt: TGCGCCAGCAGCCAAGGGACAGGGCCCTACGAGCAGTACTTC; cdr3_aa: CASSQGTGPYEQYF
clone_size: -; j_call: TRBJ2-7; d_call: -; v_call: TRBV10-3; cdr3_nt: TGTGCCCACCAGAACGAAGTCTCCTACGAGCAGTACTTC; cdr3_aa: CAHQNEVSYEQYF
clone_size: -; j_call: TRBJ1-5; d_call: -; v_call: TRBV28; cdr3_nt: TGTGCCAGCAGTTCACCGGGGGGGCCCTATAGGCAGCCCCAGCATTTT; cdr3_aa: CASSSPGGPYRQPQHF
clone_size: -; j_call: TRBJ2-1; d_call: TRBD2; v_call: TRBV5-1; cdr3_nt: TGCGCCAGCAGGTGGACGACTAGCGGTAACAATGAGCAGTTCTTC; cdr3_aa: CASRWTTSGNNEQFF
clone_size: -; j_call: TRBJ2-6; d_call: -; v_call: TRBV30; cdr3_nt: TGTGCCTGGAGGAGGAGAGGGGCCAACGTCCTGACTTTC; cdr3_aa: CAWRRRGANVLTF
clone_size: -; j_call: TRBJ2-1; d_call: TRBD2; v_call: TRBV11-1; cdr3_nt: TGTGCCAGCAGCTTACGACTAGCGGGAGAAGGTGAGCAGTTCTTC; cdr3_aa: CASSLRLAGEGEQFF
clone_size: -; j_call: TRBJ2-3; d_call: -; v_call: TRBV7-2; cdr3_nt: TGTGCCAGCAGCCTTAGCTTGCTTAGCACAGATACGCAGTATTTT; cdr3_aa: CASSLSLLSTDTQYF
clone_size: -; j_call: TRBJ2-1; d_call: TRBD2; v_call: TRBV14; cdr3_nt: TGTGCCAGCAGCCTTCACCCTCTACAGCTTAGGACTAGCGGGAGGCCAAGGAATGAGCAGTTCTTC; cdr3_aa: CASSLHPLQLRTSGRPRNEQFF
clone_size: -; j_call: TRBJ2-7; d_call: TRBD2; v_call: TRBV10-3; cdr3_nt: TGTGCCATCAGGACGACGAGCGGGAGGGTCGAAGACGAGCAGTACTTC; cdr3_aa: CAIRTTSGRVEDEQYF
clone_size: few; j_call: TRBJ1-6; d_call: -; v_call: TRBV6-2/TRBV6-3; cdr3_nt: TGTGCCAGCAGTCCCCGACAGAATTCACCCCTCCACTTT; cdr3_aa: CASSPRQNSPLHF
clone_size: -; j_call: TRBJ2-4; d_call: TRBD1; v_call: TRBV7-3; cdr3_nt: TGTGCCAGCAGCCACGGGGGCGGGACAGGGGGCCAAAACATTCAGTACTTC; cdr3_aa: CASSHGGGTGGQNIQYF
clone_size: -; j_call: TRBJ2-1; d_call: TRBD2; v_call: TRBV19; cdr3_nt: TGTGCCAGTAGTATCCTAGCGGGAAGCTCCTACAATGAGCAGTTCTTC; cdr3_aa: CASSILAGSSYNEQFF
clone_size: -; j_call: TRBJ2-7; d_call: TRBD2; v_call: TRBV4-1; cdr3_nt: TGCGCCAGCAGCCCACAGCTGTCTAGCGGCTCCTACGAGCAGTACTTC; cdr3_aa: CASSPQLSSGSYEQYF
clone_size: -; j_call: TRBJ2-4; d_call: TRBD2; v_call: TRBV6-5; cdr3_nt: TGTGCCTCCTCGAGATCCGGGGGGTACATTCAGTACTTC; cdr3_aa: CASSRSGGYIQYF
clone_size: -; j_call: TRBJ2-5; d_call: TRBD2; v_call: TRBV7-9; cdr3_nt: TGTGCCAGCAGCGGGACTAGGTCCCTCTGGACCCAGTACTTC; cdr3_aa: CASSGTRSLWTQYF
clone_size: -; j_call: TRBJ1-1; d_call: -; v_call: TRBV28; cdr3_nt: TGTGCCAGCAGGCCCAGGAACCCCGTCCTGCGAGCTTTCTTT; cdr3_aa: CASRPRNPVLRAFF
clone_size: -; j_call: TRBJ2-3; d_call: -; v_call: TRBV9; cdr3_nt: TGTGCCAGCAGCGTAGCTTGGGAGCAAGGAGAGCAGTATTTT; cdr3_aa: CASSVAWEQGEQYF